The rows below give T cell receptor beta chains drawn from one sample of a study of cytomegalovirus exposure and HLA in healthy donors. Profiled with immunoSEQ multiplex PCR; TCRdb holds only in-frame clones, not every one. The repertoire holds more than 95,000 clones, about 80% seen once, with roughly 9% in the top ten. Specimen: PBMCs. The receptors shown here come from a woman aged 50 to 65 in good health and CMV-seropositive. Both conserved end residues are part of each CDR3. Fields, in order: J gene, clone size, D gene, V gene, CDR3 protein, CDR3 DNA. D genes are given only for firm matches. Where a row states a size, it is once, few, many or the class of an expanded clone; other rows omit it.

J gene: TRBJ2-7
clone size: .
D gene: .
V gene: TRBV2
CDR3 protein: CATREQTYEQYF
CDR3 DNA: TGTGCCACCCGAGAGCAAACCTACGAGCAGTACTTC

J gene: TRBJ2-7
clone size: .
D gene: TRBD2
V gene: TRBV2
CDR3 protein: CASSPGLAGSSIHEQYF
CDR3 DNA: TGTGCCAGCAGCCCCGGACTAGCGGGATCCTCTATCCACGAGCAGTACTTC

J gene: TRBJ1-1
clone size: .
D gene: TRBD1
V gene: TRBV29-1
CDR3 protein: CSVVGDSAEAFF
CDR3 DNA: TGCAGCGTCGTAGGGGACAGCGCGGAAGCTTTCTTT

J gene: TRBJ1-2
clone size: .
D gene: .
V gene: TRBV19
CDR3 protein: CASNRGGDNYGYTF
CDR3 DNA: TGTGCCAGTAATCGGGGAGGGGACAACTATGGCTACACCTTC

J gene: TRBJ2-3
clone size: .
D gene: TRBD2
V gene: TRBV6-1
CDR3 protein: CASIPTSGGAPTQYF
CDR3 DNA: TGTGCCAGCATACCGACTAGCGGGGGGGCCCCTACGCAGTATTTT

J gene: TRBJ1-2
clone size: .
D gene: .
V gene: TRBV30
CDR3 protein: CARKSYGYTF
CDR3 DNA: TGTGCCCGTAAGAGCTATGGCTACACCTTC

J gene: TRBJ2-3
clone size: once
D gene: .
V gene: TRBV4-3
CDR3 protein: CASSQDLGGGNTDTQYF
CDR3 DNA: TGCGCCAGCAGCCAAGACTTAGGGGGAGGGAACACAGATACGCAGTATTTT

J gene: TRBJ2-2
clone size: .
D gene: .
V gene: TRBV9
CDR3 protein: CASAGGIAGELFF
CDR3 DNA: TGTGCCAGCGCAGGGGGGATCGCCGGGGAGCTGTTTTTT

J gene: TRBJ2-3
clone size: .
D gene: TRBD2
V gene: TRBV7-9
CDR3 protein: CATWENGRAQDTQYF
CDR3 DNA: TGTGCCACCTGGGAGAACGGGAGGGCACAGGATACGCAGTATTTT

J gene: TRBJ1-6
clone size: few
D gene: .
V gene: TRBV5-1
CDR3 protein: CASTLELNSPLHF
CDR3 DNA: TGCGCCAGCACCCTAGAATTGAATTCACCCCTCCACTTT

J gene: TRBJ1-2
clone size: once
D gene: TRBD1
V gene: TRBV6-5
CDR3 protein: CASRGQDYGYTF
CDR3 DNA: TGTGCCAGCAGGGGACAGGATTATGGCTACACCTTC

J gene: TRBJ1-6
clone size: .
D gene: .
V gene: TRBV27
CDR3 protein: CASRINGANSPLHF
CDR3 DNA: TGTGCCAGCAGGATAAATGGAGCTAATTCACCCCTCCACTTT

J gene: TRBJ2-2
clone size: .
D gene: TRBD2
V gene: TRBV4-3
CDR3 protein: CASSQGAGLAGAAGELFF
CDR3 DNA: TGCGCCAGCAGCCAAGGAGCCGGTCTAGCGGGAGCGGCCGGGGAGCTGTTTTTT

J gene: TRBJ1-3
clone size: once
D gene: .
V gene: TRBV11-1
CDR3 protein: CASSNEYANGNTIYF
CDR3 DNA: TGTGCCAGCAGCAACGAGTACGCTAACGGAAACACCATATATTTT

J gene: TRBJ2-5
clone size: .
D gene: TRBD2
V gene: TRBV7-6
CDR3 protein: CASSLGERGPQYF
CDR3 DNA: TGTGCCAGCAGCTTAGGAGAGCGGGGTCCCCAGTACTTC

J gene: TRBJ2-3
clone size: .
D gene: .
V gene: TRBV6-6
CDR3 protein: CASSSPPSTDTQYF
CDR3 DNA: TGTGCCAGCAGCTCCCCCCCGAGCACAGATACGCAGTATTTT

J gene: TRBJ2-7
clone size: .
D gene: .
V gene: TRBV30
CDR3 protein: CAWSVGPYEQYF
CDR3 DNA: TGTGCCTGGAGTGTGGGCCCCTACGAGCAGTACTTC

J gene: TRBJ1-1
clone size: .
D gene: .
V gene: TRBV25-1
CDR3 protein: CASSRQTNTEAFF
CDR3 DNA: TGTGCCAGCAGTAGACAGACGAACACTGAAGCTTTCTTT

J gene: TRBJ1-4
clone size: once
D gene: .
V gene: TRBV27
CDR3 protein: CASCDRYSTNEKLFF
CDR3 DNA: TGTGCCAGCTGTGACAGATACTCAACTAATGAAAAACTGTTTTTT

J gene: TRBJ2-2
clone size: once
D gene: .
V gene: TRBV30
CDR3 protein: CAWTHLGAEASGELFF
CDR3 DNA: TGTGCCTGGACCCATCTGGGGGCGGAGGCGTCCGGGGAGCTGTTTTTT

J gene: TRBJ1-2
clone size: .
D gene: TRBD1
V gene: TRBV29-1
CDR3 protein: CSAGTGDRGYTF
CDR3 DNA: TGCAGCGCTGGGACAGGGGATCGTGGCTACACCTTC

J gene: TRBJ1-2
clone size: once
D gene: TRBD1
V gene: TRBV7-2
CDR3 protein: CASNLRTGPGGYTF
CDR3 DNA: TGTGCCAGCAACCTACGGACAGGGCCGGGCGGCTACACCTTC

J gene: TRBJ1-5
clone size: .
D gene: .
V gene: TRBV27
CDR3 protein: CASSLVRTDPHQPQHF
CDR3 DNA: TGTGCCAGCAGTTTAGTCAGGACAGATCCCCATCAGCCCCAGCATTTT

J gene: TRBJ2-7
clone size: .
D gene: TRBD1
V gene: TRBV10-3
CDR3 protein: CAISTDRGSYEQYF
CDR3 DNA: TGTGCCATCAGTACTGACAGGGGCTCCTACGAGCAGTACTTC

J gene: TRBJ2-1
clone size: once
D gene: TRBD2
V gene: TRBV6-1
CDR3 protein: CASGLAGGGEQFF
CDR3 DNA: TGTGCCAGTGGACTAGCGGGAGGGGGAGAGCAGTTCTTC

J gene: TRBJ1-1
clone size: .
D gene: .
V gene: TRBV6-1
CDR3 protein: CASRPPGFEAFF
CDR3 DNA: TGTGCCAGCAGACCACCAGGTTTTGAAGCTTTCTTT

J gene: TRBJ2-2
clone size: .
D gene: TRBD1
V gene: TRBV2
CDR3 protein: CASSSGQGRTGELFF
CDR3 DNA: TGTGCCAGCAGTTCTGGACAGGGACGAACCGGGGAGCTGTTTTTT

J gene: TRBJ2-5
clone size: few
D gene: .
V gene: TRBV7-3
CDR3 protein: CASSLGHQQETQYF
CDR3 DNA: TGTGCCAGCAGCTTAGGACACCAACAAGAGACCCAGTACTTC

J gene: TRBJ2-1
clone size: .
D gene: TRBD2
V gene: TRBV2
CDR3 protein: CASRVLAGDVNEQFF
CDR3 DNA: TGTGCCAGCAGGGTACTGGCGGGAGACGTAAATGAGCAGTTCTTC

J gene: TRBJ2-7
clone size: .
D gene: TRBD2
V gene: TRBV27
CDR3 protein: CASSFVAGGLDEQYF
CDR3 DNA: TGTGCCAGCAGTTTCGTGGCGGGGGGGCTCGACGAGCAGTACTTC

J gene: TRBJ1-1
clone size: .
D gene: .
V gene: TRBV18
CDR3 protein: CASSPGTPEAFF
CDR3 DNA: TGTGCCAGCTCACCAGGGACACCCGAAGCTTTCTTT

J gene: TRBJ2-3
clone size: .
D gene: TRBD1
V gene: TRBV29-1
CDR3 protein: CSVVQGASRRDTQYF
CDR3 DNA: TGCAGCGTAGTACAGGGGGCAAGCCGGAGGGATACGCAGTATTTT

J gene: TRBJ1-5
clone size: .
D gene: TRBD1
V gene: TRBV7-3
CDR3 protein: CASSLNRGPQPQHF
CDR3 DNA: TGTGCCAGCAGTCTTAACAGGGGGCCTCAGCCCCAGCATTTT

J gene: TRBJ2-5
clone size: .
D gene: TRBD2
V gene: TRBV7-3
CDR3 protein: CASSVAGGQETQYF
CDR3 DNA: TGTGCCAGCAGCGTGGCGGGGGGCCAAGAGACCCAGTACTTC

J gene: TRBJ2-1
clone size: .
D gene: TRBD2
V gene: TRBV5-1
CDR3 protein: CASNIGLANYNEQFF
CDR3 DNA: TGCGCCAGCAATATAGGACTAGCGAACTACAATGAGCAGTTCTTC

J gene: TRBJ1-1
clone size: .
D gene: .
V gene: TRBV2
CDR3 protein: CASSRTGGAFF
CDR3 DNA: TGTGCCAGCAGCAGGACGGGGGGGGCTTTCTTT

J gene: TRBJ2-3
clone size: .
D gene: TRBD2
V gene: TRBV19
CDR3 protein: CASSPGTSGRRTDTQYF
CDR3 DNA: TGTGCCAGTAGTCCAGGGACTAGCGGGAGACGGACAGATACGCAGTATTTT

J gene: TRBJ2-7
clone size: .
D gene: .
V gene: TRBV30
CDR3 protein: CAWSESAYEQYF
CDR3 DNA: TGTGCCTGGAGTGAATCCGCATACGAGCAGTACTTC

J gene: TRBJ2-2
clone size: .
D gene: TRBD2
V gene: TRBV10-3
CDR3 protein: CAISGNDQDEREGPGTGELFF
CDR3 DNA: TGTGCCATCAGTGGTAACGACCAAGATGAGCGGGAGGGCCCAGGGACCGGGGAGCTGTTTTTT